This TCR beta chain was documented in a study of CD8 T cells in ankylosing spondylitis. The CDR3 is made up of 16 amino acids. V was pared by 3 bases and J by 2 bases, with 18 bases between. Germline CDR1 is SQVTM and CDR2 is ANQGSEA. TCRdb recomputed calls from the 5' RACE reads with MiXCR, one row per CDR3 protein. The sample consists of 350,000 to 400,000 distinct CDR3 sequences, 20% of them appearing once. Findings and caveats of the study: Some of the motif variants had earlier been found in reactive arthritis patients' fluid and blood. What seemed typical of ankylosing spondylitis blood was a TCR beta motif built from several highly homologous variants. Disease-associated clones were reportedly significantly overrepresented in matched ankylosing spondylitis synovial fluid.

To note about this clonotype: Its specificity is unknown.

This chain links TRBV29-1 with TRBJ2-3; D is undetermined. What was sequenced was blood, either unsorted or a sorted T cell fraction (not recorded which). The receptor was derived from a male donor with ankylosing spondylitis or in good health (not recorded which). The CDR3 is CSVDGSEPINTDTQYF. The CDR3 DNA follows: TGCAGCGTTGACGGGTCGGAACCAATTAACACAGATACGCAGTATTTT.